This TCR beta chain was recorded in a study of regulatory T cells in long-lasting Graves disease. Whole-study results and caveats: Newly diagnosed Graves' patients exceeded persistent ones in TCR diversity.

Specified time point: persistent/refractory GD, antithyroid drugs over 5 years with positive TRAb. The TCR library used RNA extracted from PBMCs. This clonotype was found a few times. The antigen remains unidentified. Relying on iRepertoire HTBI primers and Arm-PCR of CDR3 regions, the team built TCR beta libraries. TCRdb reprocessed the multiplex PCR reads via MiXCR and lists one record per CDR3 protein. The sample has hundreds of thousands of distinct CDR3 sequences, less than 25% seen once. This specimen was peripheral blood mononuclear cells (PBMCs), taken when the disease was refractory, from a patient treated with antithyroid drugs. The origin of this receptor is a female donor with Graves disease.

CDR3 coding DNA: TGTGCCTGGAGTGCGGGGGGACGCAAGGACCCCCAGCATTTT. Protein: CAWSAGGRKDPQHF. The rearrangement links TRBV30 to TRBJ1-5; maybe TRBD1 (5 bases). CDR3 length: 14 residues. V was clipped by 1 base and J by 10 bases, with 17 bases between them. Germline V gene sequence: CDR1 GTSNPN, CDR2 SVGIG (reference sequence).